This T cell receptor beta chain was observed in a study of T cell responses to AZD1222 COVID-19 vaccine. Overall study findings and caveats: Regions 160-218 and 743-854 held dominance among vaccine-associated CD4 TCRs, which spanned spike. In a largely white British group with more females than males, clonal diversity was possibly underestimated. An increase in Spike-specific TCR breadth and depth was observed after two AZD1222 doses. Only after the peak T cell response were repertoires sampled.

Germline loops: CDR1 SSHAT, CDR2 FNYEAQ (reference sequence). The CDR3 has 14 residues. This clone was found once. What it recognizes is unknown. A read error may account for a junction end that differs from germline. The assay was immunoSEQ multiplex PCR, and TCRdb's table has in-frame clones only and misses some. In the table there are about 110,000 clones, around 82% of which are singletons. The sequence was collected from an adult in good health. The chain recombines TRBV7-7 with TRBJ2-5; no clear D. Sequencing was performed on peripheral blood, taken on day 0 of AZD1222 vaccination. The CDR3: CASSLELRQETQYF. The CDR3 DNA reads as TGTGCTAGCAGCTTAGAACTCCGCCAGGAGACCCAGTACTTC. Full variable domain (rest looked up from reference TRBV7-7 and TRBJ2-5): GAGVSQSPRYKVTKRGQDVTLRCDPISSHATLYWYQQALGQGPEFLTYFNYEAQPDKSGLPSDRFSAERPEGSISTLTIQRTEQRDSAMYRCASSLELRQETQYFGPGTRLLVL.